This TCR beta chain was sequenced in a study of blood T cells in healthy people across ages. Germline CDR1 DFQATT, CDR2 SNEGSKA (reference sequence). The CDR3 is 18 amino acids. Deletions cut 0 bases from V and 0 bases from J, with 15 bases between. It was with a sample-barcoded 5' primer and a J-beta primer mix that a second PCR of roughly 7 to 12 cycles was run. MiXCR was run by TCRdb on the 5' RACE reads, yielding one entry per CDR3 protein. The repertoire has more than 750,000 distinct CDR3 sequences, about 27% of them found once; the top ten carry more than 8.5%. This clonotype was recorded many times. The same data also went into a second study, on T cells of mothers and their children. That work states: Whatever RNA was extracted went entirely into cDNA synthesis, at about 1.6 ug per 15 ul.

The sequenced sample consisted of blood. The TCR was taken from a woman in her thirties or forties in good health. The rearrangement joins TRBV20-1 to TRBJ2-6; the D is unclear. The CDR3 loop is CSARDSADQLSGANVLTF. The CDR3, as DNA: TGCAGTGCTAGAGATTCGGCAGACCAGCTCTCTGGGGCCAACGTCCTGACTTTC.